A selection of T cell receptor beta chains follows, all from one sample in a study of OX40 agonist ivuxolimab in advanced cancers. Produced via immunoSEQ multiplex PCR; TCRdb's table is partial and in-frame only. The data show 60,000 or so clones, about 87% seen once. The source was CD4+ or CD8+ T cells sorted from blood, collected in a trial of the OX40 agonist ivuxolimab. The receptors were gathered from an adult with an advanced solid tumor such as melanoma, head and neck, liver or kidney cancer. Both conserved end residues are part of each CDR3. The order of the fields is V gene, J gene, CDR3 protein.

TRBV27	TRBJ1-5	CASREFGAFNQPQHF
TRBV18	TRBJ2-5	CASSPLDTGLETQYF
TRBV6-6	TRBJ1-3	CASSYSGTTAGNTIYF
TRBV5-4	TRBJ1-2	CASSLNRVGGYTF
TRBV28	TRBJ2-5	CASNSGGWTSGRGTQYF
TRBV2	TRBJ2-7	CASDLGFQQYF
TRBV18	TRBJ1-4	CASAPQLGTGDKLFF
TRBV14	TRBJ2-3	CASSRTSGIDTQYF
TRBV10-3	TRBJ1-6	CAISELGNSPLHF
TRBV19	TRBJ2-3	CASTWGLGSDTQYF
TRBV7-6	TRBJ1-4	CASSYERGEKLFF
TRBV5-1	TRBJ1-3	CASSRDRSGNTIYF